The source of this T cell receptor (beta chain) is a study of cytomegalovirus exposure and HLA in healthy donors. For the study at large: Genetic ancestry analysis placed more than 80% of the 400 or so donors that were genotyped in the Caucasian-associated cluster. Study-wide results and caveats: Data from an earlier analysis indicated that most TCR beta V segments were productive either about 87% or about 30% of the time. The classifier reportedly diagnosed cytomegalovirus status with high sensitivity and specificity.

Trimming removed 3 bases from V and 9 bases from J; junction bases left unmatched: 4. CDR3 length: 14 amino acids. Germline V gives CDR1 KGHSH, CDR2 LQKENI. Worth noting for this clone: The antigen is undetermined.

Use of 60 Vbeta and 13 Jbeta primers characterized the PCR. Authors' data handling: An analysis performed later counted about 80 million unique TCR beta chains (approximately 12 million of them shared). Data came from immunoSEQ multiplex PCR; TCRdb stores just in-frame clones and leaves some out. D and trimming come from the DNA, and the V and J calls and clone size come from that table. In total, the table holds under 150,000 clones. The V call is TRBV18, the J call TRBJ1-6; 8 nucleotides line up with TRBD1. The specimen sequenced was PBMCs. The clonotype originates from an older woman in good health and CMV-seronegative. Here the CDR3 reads CASSPGQAGSPLHF. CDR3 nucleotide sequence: TGTGCCAGCTCACCGGGACAGGCCGGTTCACCCCTCCACTTT.